The 30 T cell receptor beta chains listed next were all sequenced from one sample in a study of T cell repertoires in cytomegalovirus infection. TCRdb reprocessed the reads via MiXCR and lists one record per CDR3 protein. Among 600,000 to 700,000 distinct CDR3 sequences listed, 33% were seen once. Antigens of these TCRs are unknown. The sample in question was cultured PBMCs, obtained from culture after CMV antigen stimulation. These receptors were obtained from a human donor in good health (CMV status not recorded). Some clones in this sample may be carry-over from other donors' samples.

V and J are TRBV12-3 or TRBV12-4 and TRBJ1-5; 7 bases fit TRBD1. The V and J ends lost 0 bases and 6 bases, in that order; junction bases with no gene match: 5. The CDR3 contains 15 residues. The CDR3 loop is CASSLAPRGSQPQHF. CDR3 coding DNA: TGTGCCAGCAGTTTAGCGCCCAGGGGGAGTCAGCCCCAGCATTTT.

In this sample, this clonotype turned up a few times. The chain couples TRBV7-2 to TRBJ2-3; tentatively, D is TRBD2 (6 bases). The CDR3 sequence is 12 residues long. Per germline, CDR1 SGHTA and CDR2 FQGNSA. V was shortened by 9 bases and J by 6 bases, with 13 bases between the two germline ends. Here the CDR3 reads CASQPSGDTQYF. DNA of the CDR3: TGTGCCAGTCAACCAAGCGGGGATACGCAGTATTTT.

CDR3 nucleotides: TGTGCCAGCAGTTTAGGAGCTACACTCCTTGGGGAGACCCAGTACTTC. Its translation: CASSLGATLLGETQYF. The chain links TRBV12-3 or TRBV12-4 to TRBJ2-5; D unresolved. Trimming cost V 1 base and J 5 bases, with 17 bases left between them. This CDR3 has 16 residues.

This chain joins TRBV6-5 and TRBJ2-7; TRBD1 aligns across 7 bases. The CDR3 extends over 15 amino acids. With V trimmed by 6 bases and J by 0 bases, 8 bases remained unmatched. Germline CDR1 MNHEY, CDR2 SVGAGI. The CDR3 reads CASRRGTDYSYEQYF. CDR3 DNA sequence: TGTGCCAGCAGGAGGGGGACAGACTACTCCTACGAGCAGTACTTC.

The table lists this clonotype with many counts. The chain has TRBV7-9 and TRBJ1-1; D not resolved. V lost 5 bases to trimming and J lost 10 bases, with 11 bases between them. Germline V gives CDR1 SEHNR, CDR2 FQNEAQ (reference sequence). The CDR3 totals 11 residues. The CDR3 nucleotides are TGTGCCAGCAGCCCAGTCAGTGGAGCTTTCTTT. Translating it yields CASSPVSGAFF.

The table lists this clonotype with many counts. The V and J genes are TRBV7-2 and TRBJ2-2; D unclear. The CDR3 spans 13 residues. CDR1 is SGHTA and CDR2 is FQGNSA in the germline V gene. Trimming shortened V by 3 bases and J by 6 bases, and 8 bases separated the two germline ends. CDR3 bases: TGTGCCAGCAGCTTGTCTGAGGCCGGGGAGCTGTTTTTT. Protein: CASSLSEAGELFF.

This clonotype was found a few times. This chain connects TRBV12-3 or TRBV12-4 to TRBJ1-3; D ambiguous. The CDR3 loop spans 15 amino acids. V lost 7 bases and J 0 bases, leaving 13 bases between the germline ends. The CDR3 sequence is CASNPRSYSGNTIYF. The CDR3 coding sequence is TGTGCCAGCAACCCTCGGAGTTACTCTGGAAACACCATATATTTT.

CDR3 sequence: CASSQASATYNEQFF. CDR3 nucleotides: TGTGCCAGCAGCCAAGCGTCTGCTACCTACAATGAGCAGTTCTTC. This chain connects TRBV3-1 to TRBJ2-1; D is undetermined. Germline V CDR1 and CDR2: LGHDT, YNNKEL (reference sequence). There are 15 residues in the CDR3. V was cut by 1 base and J by 2 bases, with 9 bases left in between.

This clonotype was seen a handful of times. The chain is built from TRBV19 and TRBJ2-5; 7 positions agree with TRBD2. The CDR3 runs to 15 residues. Germline lookup yields CDR1 LNHDA and CDR2 SQIVND (reference sequence). J gave up 2 bases and V 3 bases, and 6 bases lay outside the gene matches. The CDR3 reads CASSIGGRGQETQYF. The CDR3 nucleotides are TGTGCCAGTAGTATTGGAGGGCGGGGGCAAGAGACCCAGTACTTC.

This clonotype was seen more than once but under ten times. The rearrangement joins TRBV6-6 to TRBJ2-7; 7 bases align to TRBD1. The CDR3 extends over 17 amino acids. V lost 2 bases, J lost 2 bases, and 12 bases stayed unmatched. Germline V CDR1 and CDR2: MNHNY, SVGAGI (reference sequence). Written as DNA, the CDR3 is TGTGCCAGCAGTTACGCAGGGACAGCTAACACGGCCTACGAGCAGTACTTC. This codes for CASSYAGTANTAYEQYF.

The chain has TRBV7-8 and TRBJ1-1, with D possibly being TRBD1 (5 bases). The CDR3 runs to 16 residues. Between the trimmed V and J ends, which lost 1 base and 0 bases, there was a span of 12 bases. Germline CDR1 is SGHVS and CDR2 is FQNEAQ. The chain's CDR3 is CASSLVSGALNTEAFF. CDR3 DNA sequence: TGTGCCAGCAGCTTAGTGAGTGGGGCCCTGAACACTGAAGCTTTCTTT.

The V and J genes are TRBV2 and TRBJ2-3; the match to TRBD1 covers 7 bases. Germline lookup yields CDR1 SNHLY and CDR2 FYNNEI. The CDR3 covers 14 residues. Unmatched junction bases numbered 8, after V lost 7 bases and J lost 4 bases. The CDR3 spells CASIRGGASDTQYF. CDR3 nucleotides: TGTGCCAGCATCCGAGGGGGCGCCTCAGATACGCAGTATTTT. Drawing the rest from reference TRBV2 and TRBJ2-3, the complete variable domain is EPEVTQTPSHQVTQMGQEVILRCVPISNHLYFYWYRQILGQKVEFLVSFYNNEISEKSEIFDDQFSVERPDGSNFTLKIRSTKLEDSAMYFCASIRGGASDTQYFGPGTRLTVL.

This clonotype was counted between two and nine times. V usage is TRBV29-1 and J usage is TRBJ2-5, with D maybe TRBD2 (6 bases). The CDR3 has 14 amino acids. Between the trimmed V and J ends, which lost 4 bases and 5 bases, there was a span of 17 bases. Per germline, CDR1 SQVTM and CDR2 ANQGSEA. CDR3 sequence: CSVAGGTAKETQYF. In DNA, the CDR3 is TGCAGCGTTGCTGGGGGGACCGCGAAGGAGACCCAGTACTTC.

The chain joins TRBV29-1 to TRBJ2-7; TRBD2 aligns across 7 bases. The germline gives CDR1 SQVTM, CDR2 ANQGSEA. CDR3 size: 14 residues. V shed 4 bases, J shed 4 bases, and the junction held 10 bases outside the gene matches. The CDR3 region has the DNA TGCAGCGTTGCCCACCTAGCGGAGTCGTACGAGCAGTACTTC. Translated: CSVAHLAESYEQYF.

This clonotype appeared a few times. The rearrangement links TRBV6-5 to TRBJ1-1, with 7 bases lining up with TRBD1. CDR3 length: 14 amino acids. The germline gives CDR1 MNHEY, CDR2 SVGAGI. Germline trimming cut 6 bases from V and 5 bases from J; bases unmatched to any gene: 9. CDR3 residues: CASSDRVLETEAFF. The CDR3 nucleotides are TGTGCCAGCAGCGACAGGGTTTTAGAGACTGAAGCTTTCTTT.

This clonotype appeared a single time. This chain connects TRBV24-1 to TRBJ2-1; tentatively, D is TRBD2 (6 bases). Trimming removed 0 bases from V and 4 bases from J, with 12 bases in between. The CDR3 covers 16 residues. The germline gives CDR1 KGHDR, CDR2 SFDVKD. Written as DNA, the CDR3 is TGTGCCACCAGTGATTTGAGGGCAGGAGGGTACAATGAGCAGTTCTTC. Translation: CATSDLRAGGYNEQFF.

This clonotype showed up many times. The chain links TRBV7-2 to TRBJ1-3; D perhaps matches TRBD1 (6 bases). Germline loops: CDR1 SGHTA, CDR2 FQGNSA. The CDR3 loop spans 15 amino acids. V lost 0 bases and J lost 4, with 10 bases in between. CDR3 DNA sequence: TGTGCCAGCAGCTTAGCTGGTAGGGGGGGAAACACCATATATTTT. Encoded protein: CASSLAGRGGNTIYF.

This clonotype was picked up one time. The chain couples TRBV20-1 to TRBJ1-1; D is uncertain. With 3 bases removed from V and 1 base from J, the gap between germline ends came to 12 bases. This CDR3 has 14 amino acids. Germline assignment: CDR1 DFQATT and CDR2 SNEGSKA (reference sequence). The CDR3 protein is CSARSLSGNTEAFF. The CDR3 coding sequence is TGCAGTGCTAGGAGTCTCTCGGGGAACACTGAAGCTTTCTTT.

This chain joins TRBV7-2 and TRBJ2-5; D might be TRBD1 (6 bases). The CDR3 is 13 amino acids. Per germline, CDR1 SGHTA and CDR2 FQGNSA. With 5 bases removed from V and 3 bases from J, the gap between germline ends came to 10 bases. CDR3 in DNA: TGTGCCAGCAGCATGTGGACAGAAGAGACCCAGTACTTC. The encoded protein is CASSMWTEETQYF. Full variable domain (rest looked up from reference TRBV7-2 and TRBJ2-5): GAGVSQSPSNKVTEKGKDVELRCDPISGHTALYWYRQSLGQGLEFLIYFQGNSAPDKSGLPSDRFSAERTGGSVSTLTIQRTQQEDSAVYLCASSMWTEETQYFGPGTRLLVL.

V gene TRBV5-1 combines with J gene TRBJ1-4, with unresolved D. CDR1 SGHRS and CDR2 YFSETQ come from the germline V gene. Trimming cost V 6 bases and J 4 bases, with 16 bases left between them. This CDR3 comprises 15 residues. Written as DNA, the CDR3 is TGCGCCAGCAATTCCGGCACGACGATTAATGAAAAACTGTTTTTT. The encoded protein is CASNSGTTINEKLFF.

This clonotype has more than one count but fewer than ten. The chain uses TRBV5-5 and TRBJ1-1, with a tentative D call TRBD1 (6 bases). Looked up from germline, CDR1 is SGHKS and CDR2 is YYEKEE (reference sequence). V dropped 4 bases and J dropped 1 base, with 20 bases sitting between them. There are 17 residues in the CDR3. CDR3: CASSPPRDTVRNTEAFF. For the CDR3, the DNA is TGTGCCAGCAGCCCACCTCGGGACACCGTGCGGAACACTGAAGCTTTCTTT.

Only a few counts were recorded for this clonotype. The rearrangement links TRBV5-1 to TRBJ1-6; D remains ambiguous. The CDR3 loop spans 14 amino acids. Germline V lookup: CDR1 SGHRS, CDR2 YFSETQ. Between the trimmed V and J ends, which lost 0 bases and 8 bases, there was a span of 9 bases. The chain's CDR3 is CASSLVREDSPLHF. The CDR3 DNA follows: TGCGCCAGCAGCTTGGTTCGGGAGGATTCACCCCTCCACTTT.

The genes are TRBV19 and TRBJ1-5; D remains unclear. CDR3 length: 13 amino acids. The V gene's germline CDR1 is LNHDA and CDR2 SQIVND (reference sequence). V was cut by 7 bases and J by 6 bases, with 13 bases left in between. The chain's CDR3 is CASTFSVGQPQHF. The CDR3 DNA is TGTGCCAGTACCTTCAGTGTTGGTCAGCCCCAGCATTTT.

The V gene is TRBV4-2, the J gene TRBJ2-7, with D maybe TRBD1 (5 bases). V lost 4 bases and J lost 6, with 22 bases in between. CDR1 LGHNA and CDR2 YNFKEQ come from the germline V gene. The CDR3 runs 16 residues. CDR3 coding DNA: TGTGCCAGCAGCCCTTCGCCCAGGGTAGATTGGGGCGAGCAGTACTTC. The encoded protein is CASSPSPRVDWGEQYF.

The chain has TRBV12-3 or TRBV12-4 and TRBJ2-1; TRBD2 aligns across 8 bases. The V and J ends lost 3 bases and 7 bases, in that order; junction bases with no gene match: 2. The CDR3 totals 13 residues. The CDR3 spells CASSFPSGNEQFF. CDR3 nucleotides: TGTGCCAGCAGTTTTCCTAGCGGGAATGAGCAGTTCTTC.

The CDR3 DNA reads TGTGCCAGCAGCCGACAAATGGAGCAGTTCTTC. This encodes CASSRQMEQFF. V usage is TRBV14 and J usage is TRBJ2-1; D remains unclear. The CDR3 runs to 11 residues. Trimming took off 4 bases at V and 10 bases at J, with 8 bases between the two ends. Looked up from germline, CDR1 is SGHDN and CDR2 is FVKESK.

This clonotype was observed at least ten times. The chain joins TRBV7-8 to TRBJ1-1; D is unclear. The CDR3 is 14 residues long. Germline loops: CDR1 SGHVS, CDR2 FQNEAQ. V lost 5 bases and J 5 bases, leaving 15 bases between the germline ends. CDR3 in DNA: TGTGCCAGCAGCACCACAAGAGACGAGACTGAAGCTTTCTTT. Amino acid sequence: CASSTTRDETEAFF.

The genes are TRBV15 and TRBJ2-7; no clear D. Germline V gene lookup returns CDR1 LNHNV and CDR2 YYDKDF (reference sequence). This CDR3 comprises 13 residues. The V end lost 0 bases, the J end lost 6 bases, and 9 bases lay between the germline ends. Here the CDR3 reads CATSRDLGSEQYF. The CDR3 bases are TGTGCCACCAGCAGAGATTTAGGGTCCGAGCAGTACTTC.

This clonotype has more than one count but fewer than ten. This chain uses TRBV7-9 with TRBJ2-2; D is possibly TRBD1 (5 bases). CDR1 and CDR2 from the germline V gene are SEHNR and FQNEAQ (reference sequence). The germline V and J ends were trimmed by 2 bases and 5 bases, with 12 bases remaining between them. The CDR3 sequence is 15 residues long. DNA for the CDR3: TGTGCCAGCAGCTTAAATGGGGCGCGGACCGGGGAGCTGTTTTTT. Its protein is CASSLNGARTGELFF.

The rearrangement links TRBV11-1 to TRBJ1-6; D unclear. The CDR3 is 15 residues long. Trimming took off 1 base at V and 4 bases at J, with 8 bases between the two ends. CDR1 SGHAT and CDR2 FQDESV come from the germline V gene (reference sequence). CDR3: CASSLGGFYNSPLHF. CDR3 DNA sequence: TGTGCCAGCAGCTTAGGAGGATTTTATAATTCACCCCTCCACTTT.